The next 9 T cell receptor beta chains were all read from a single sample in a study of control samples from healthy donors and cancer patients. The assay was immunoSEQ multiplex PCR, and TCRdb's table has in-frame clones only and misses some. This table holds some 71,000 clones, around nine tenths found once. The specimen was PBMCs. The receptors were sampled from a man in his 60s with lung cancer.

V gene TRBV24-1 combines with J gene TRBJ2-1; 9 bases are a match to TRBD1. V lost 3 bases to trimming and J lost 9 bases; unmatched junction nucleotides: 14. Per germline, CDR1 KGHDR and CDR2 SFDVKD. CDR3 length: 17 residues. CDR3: CATSDLTPGQGSGEQFF. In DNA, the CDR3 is TGTGCCACCAGTGATCTAACCCCGGGACAGGGATCGGGTGAGCAGTTCTTC.

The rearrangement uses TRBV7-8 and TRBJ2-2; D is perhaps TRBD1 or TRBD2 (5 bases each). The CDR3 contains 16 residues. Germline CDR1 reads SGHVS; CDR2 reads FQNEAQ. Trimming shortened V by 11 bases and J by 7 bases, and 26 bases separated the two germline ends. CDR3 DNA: TGTGCCCAGCAGCCAAACTATGGGACGTCGAGCGGGGAGCTGTTTTTT. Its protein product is CAQQPNYGTSSGELFF.

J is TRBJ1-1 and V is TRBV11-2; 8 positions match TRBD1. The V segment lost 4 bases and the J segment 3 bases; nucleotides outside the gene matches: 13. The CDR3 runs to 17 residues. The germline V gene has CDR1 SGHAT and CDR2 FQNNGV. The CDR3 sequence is CASSYPRTGKRDTEAFF. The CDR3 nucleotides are TGTGCCAGCAGCTATCCGAGGACAGGGAAGAGGGACACTGAAGCTTTCTTT.

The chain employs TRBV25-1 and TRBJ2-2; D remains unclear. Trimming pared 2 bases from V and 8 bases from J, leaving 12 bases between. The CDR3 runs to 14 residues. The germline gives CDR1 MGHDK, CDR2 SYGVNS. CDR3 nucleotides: TGTGCCAGCAGTGAAAGGCGTGTCCCAGGGGAGCTGTTTTTT. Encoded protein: CASSERRVPGELFF.

The chain's CDR3 is CSVGKDTYEQYF. The CDR3 nucleotides read TGCAGCGTTGGCAAGGACACCTACGAGCAGTACTTC. The chain uses TRBV29-1 and TRBJ2-7; weak D call: TRBD1 (5 bases). CDR1 is SQVTM, CDR2 ANQGSEA, per germline. This CDR3 is built from 12 residues. Deletions cut 4 bases from V and 2 bases from J, with 9 bases between.

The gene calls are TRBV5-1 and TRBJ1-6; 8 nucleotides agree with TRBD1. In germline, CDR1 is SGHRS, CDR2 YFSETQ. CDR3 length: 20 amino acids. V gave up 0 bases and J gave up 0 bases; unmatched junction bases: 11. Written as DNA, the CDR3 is TGCGCCAGCAGCTTGGGATCCCGGGACAGGTTGAGCTCCTATAATTCACCCCTCCACTTT. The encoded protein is CASSLGSRDRLSSYNSPLHF. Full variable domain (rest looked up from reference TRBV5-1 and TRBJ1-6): KAGVTQTPRYLIKTRGQQVTLSCSPISGHRSVSWYQQTPGQGLQFLFEYFSETQRNKGNFPGRFSGRQFSNSRSEMNVSTLELGDSALYLCASSLGSRDRLSSYNSPLHFGNGTRLTVT.

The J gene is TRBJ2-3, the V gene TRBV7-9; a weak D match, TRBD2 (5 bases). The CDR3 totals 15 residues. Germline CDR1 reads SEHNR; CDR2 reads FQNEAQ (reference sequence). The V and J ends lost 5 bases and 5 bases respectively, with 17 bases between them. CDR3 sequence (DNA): TGTGCCAGCAGCCCAACGAGCGGTTCGGGAGATACGCAGTATTTT. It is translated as CASSPTSGSGDTQYF.

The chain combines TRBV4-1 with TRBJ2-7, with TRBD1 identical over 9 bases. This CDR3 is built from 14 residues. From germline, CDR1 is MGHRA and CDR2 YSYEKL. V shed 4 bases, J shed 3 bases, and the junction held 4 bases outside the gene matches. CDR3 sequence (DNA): TGCGCCAGCAGCCGATCGGGACAGGGCTACGAGCAGTACGTC. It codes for CASSRSGQGYEQYV.

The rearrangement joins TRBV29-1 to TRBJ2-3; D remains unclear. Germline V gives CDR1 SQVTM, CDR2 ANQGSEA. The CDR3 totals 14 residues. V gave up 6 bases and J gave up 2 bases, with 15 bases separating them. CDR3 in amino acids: CSVTQNFITDTQYF. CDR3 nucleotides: TGCAGCGTCACCCAAAACTTTATCACAGATACGCAGTATTTT.